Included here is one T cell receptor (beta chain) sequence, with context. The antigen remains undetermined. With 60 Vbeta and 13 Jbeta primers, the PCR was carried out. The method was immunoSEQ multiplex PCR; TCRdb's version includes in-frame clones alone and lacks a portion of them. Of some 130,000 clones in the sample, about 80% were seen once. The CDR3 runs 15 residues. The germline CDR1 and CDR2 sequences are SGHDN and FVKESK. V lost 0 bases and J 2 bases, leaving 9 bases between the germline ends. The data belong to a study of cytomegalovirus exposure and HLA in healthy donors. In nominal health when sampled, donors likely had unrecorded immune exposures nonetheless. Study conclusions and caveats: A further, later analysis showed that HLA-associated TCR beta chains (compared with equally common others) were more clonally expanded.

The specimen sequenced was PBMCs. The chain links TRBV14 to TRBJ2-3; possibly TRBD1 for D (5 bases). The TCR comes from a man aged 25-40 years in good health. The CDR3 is CASSQERTTTDTQYF. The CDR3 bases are TGTGCCAGCAGCCAAGAACGGACAACCACAGATACGCAGTATTTT.